Each of the 18 T cell receptor beta chains below was sequenced from the same sample in a study of cytomegalovirus exposure and HLA in healthy donors. PCR involved 60 Vbeta and 13 Jbeta primers. Assay used: immunoSEQ multiplex PCR; TCRdb lists only in-frame clones, some missing. In the table there are about 160,000 clones, roughly 85% of which are singletons. Material for sequencing was PBMCs. These receptors all come from a woman in her thirties in good health and CMV-seronegative.

This rearrangement joins TRBV5-5 to TRBJ1-1; D unclear. Trimming stripped 0 bases from V and 2 bases from J, with 8 bases between. Germline V gene lookup returns CDR1 SGHKS and CDR2 YYEKEE (reference sequence). There are 14 residues in the CDR3. CDR3 nucleotides: TGTGCCAGCAGCTTGGCAGTATACAACACTGAAGCTTTCTTT. It translates to CASSLAVYNTEAFF.

Many counts were recorded for this clone. This chain's CDR3 is CASSEAPGTGNEKLFF. DNA of the CDR3: TGTGCCAGCAGTGAAGCTCCCGGGACAGGGAATGAAAAACTGTTTTTT. V is TRBV6-1 and J is TRBJ1-4; 9 positions agree with TRBD1. The length of the CDR3 is 16 residues. The V gene end was trimmed by 0 bases and the J gene end by 5 bases; junction bases not matched to a gene: 4. CDR1 is MNHNS, CDR2 SASEGT, per germline.

The rearrangement uses TRBV28 and TRBJ1-1; 9 positions agree with TRBD1. J lost 1 base, V lost 6 bases, and 9 bases had no gene match. The CDR3 extends over 16 amino acids. Germline lookup yields CDR1 MDHEN and CDR2 SYDVKM. Here the CDR3 DNA reads TGTGCCAGCAGACGGACAGGGGTTCGGGGGAACACTGAAGCTTTCTTT. This gives the protein CASRRTGVRGNTEAFF.

The rearrangement uses TRBV13 and TRBJ2-5; TRBD1 or TRBD2 may be the D gene (5 bases each). Judging by the DNA end, TRBJ2-7 fits better; the J call may be wrong. Germline V gene sequence: CDR1 PRHDT, CDR2 FYEKMQ (reference sequence). This CDR3 has 12 residues. The CDR3 DNA reads TGTGCCAGCAGCCGCGCTGGGGGCGAGCAGTACTTC. Protein product: CASSRAGGEQYF.

The V gene is TRBV7-2, the J gene TRBJ2-5, with 12 bases aligning to TRBD2. V lost 6 bases, J lost 9 bases, and 11 bases stayed unmatched. The CDR3 extends over 15 amino acids. From germline, CDR1 is SGHTA and CDR2 FQGNSA. The CDR3 spells CASSPRTSGTLPQYF. CDR3 in DNA: TGTGCCAGCAGTCCTCGGACTAGCGGGACCCTCCCCCAGTACTTC.

This clone is a singleton in its sample. The J gene is TRBJ2-5, the V gene TRBV10-3; D is ambiguous. Matching the DNA end better, TRBJ2-7 makes the J call doubtful. CDR3 size: 11 residues. Germline V lookup: CDR1 ENHRY, CDR2 SYGVKD. This CDR3 reads CAISQMNEQYF. The CDR3 nucleotides read TGTGCCATCAGTCAAATGAACGAGCAGTACTTC.

The chain couples TRBV5-4 to TRBJ2-1, with D possibly TRBD2 on 6 matching bases. The CDR3 consists of 10 residues. Germline V lookup: CDR1 SGHNT, CDR2 YYREEE (reference sequence). CDR3 nucleotides: TGTGCTGCGGGGCACAATGAGCAGTTCTTC. Translated, it gives CAAGHNEQFF. Drawing the rest from reference TRBV5-4 and TRBJ2-1, the complete variable domain is ETGVTQSPTHLIKTRGQQVTLRCSSQSGHNTVSWYQQALGQGPQFIFQYYREEENGRGNFPPRFSGLQFPNYSSELNVNALELDDSALYLCAAGHNEQFFGPGTRLTVL.

This rearrangement joins TRBV5-1 to TRBJ2-1, with 13 bases lining up with TRBD2. Germline CDR1 is SGHRS and CDR2 is YFSETQ. Trimming at V came to 3 bases and at J to 6 bases, leaving 9 bases not matched to a gene. The length of the CDR3 is 17 residues. The CDR3 is CASSYRTSGSLPNEQFF. Here the CDR3 DNA reads TGCGCCAGCAGCTATAGGACTAGCGGGAGCCTCCCCAATGAGCAGTTCTTC. Looking up the rest from reference TRBV5-1 and TRBJ2-1 gives the full variable domain: KAGVTQTPRYLIKTRGQQVTLSCSPISGHRSVSWYQQTPGQGLQFLFEYFSETQRNKGNFPGRFSGRQFSNSRSEMNVSTLELGDSALYLCASSYRTSGSLPNEQFFGPGTRLTVL.

The chain joins TRBV2 to TRBJ1-5; 9 bases are a match to TRBD1. The J segment lost 7 bases and the V segment lost 6 bases, leaving 13 bases of the junction unmatched. Germline V gene sequence: CDR1 SNHLY, CDR2 FYNNEI. The CDR3 totals 16 residues. CDR3 nucleotides: TGTGCCAGCAGGCCCAACAGGGGGCTCGACAAGCAGCCCCAGCATTTT. Translation gives CASRPNRGLDKQPQHF.

The chain carries TRBV5-1 and TRBJ1-2; 9 nucleotides align to TRBD1. After removal of 4 bases from V and 2 bases from J, the junction contained 6 bases not matched to a gene. The CDR3 is 15 residues long. In germline, CDR1 is SGHRS, CDR2 YFSETQ. The CDR3 nucleotides read TGCGCCAGCAGCCCGGGACAGGGTGTAAACTATGGCTACACCTTC. Translating it yields CASSPGQGVNYGYTF.

This clone was counted a few times. The chain uses TRBV10-1 and TRBJ1-3; D call uncertain. The V end was cut by 2 bases, the J end by 2 bases, with 16 bases between. Germline CDR1 reads WNHNN; CDR2 reads SYGVQD (reference sequence). This CDR3 has 17 amino acids. The DNA for the CDR3 is TGCGCCAGCAGTGAGAACCCTTTTGGAGGCGCTGGAAACACCATATATTTT. Its translation: CASSENPFGGAGNTIYF.

This clone has a single count. This chain connects TRBV19 to TRBJ2-5, with D unclear. V lost 3 bases to trimming and J lost 1 base, with 6 bases between them. This CDR3 comprises 13 residues. Germline values: CDR1 LNHDA, CDR2 SQIVND (reference sequence). The CDR3 is CASSIHSQETQYF. The CDR3 region has the DNA TGTGCCAGTAGTATCCACAGCCAAGAGACCCAGTACTTC.

This clone was observed once. This sequence joins TRBV7-3 and TRBJ2-6, with 7 bases matching TRBD2. V was pared by 5 bases and J by 0 bases, with 10 bases of the junction left unmatched. Germline assignment: CDR1 SGHTA and CDR2 FQGTGA. The CDR3 covers 18 residues. The CDR3 loop reads CASSRLAGLSSGANVLTF. CDR3 DNA: TGTGCCAGCAGCCGATTAGCGGGCCTCAGCTCTGGGGCCAACGTCCTGACTTTC. The full variable domain, in which reference TRBV7-3 and TRBJ2-6 provide the parts outside the CDR3, is GAGVSQTPSNKVTEKGKYVELRCDPISGHTALYWYRQSLGQGPEFLIYFQGTGAADDSGLPNDRFFAVRPEGSVSTLKIQRTERGDSAVYLCASSRLAGLSSGANVLTFGAGSRLTVL.

In nucleotides, the CDR3 is TGTGCCATCAGGGAGGACACAGGTGGATATCAGCCCCAGCATTTT. It translates to CAIREDTGGYQPQHF. This chain links TRBV10-3 with TRBJ1-5; D possibly corresponds to TRBD1 (5 bases). The germline gives CDR1 ENHRY, CDR2 SYGVKD. The CDR3 has 15 residues. The V end lost 6 bases, the J end lost 5 bases, and 17 bases lay between the germline ends.

The CDR3 DNA follows: TGTGCCAGCAGACCCCCTGGCGGGGGATCTGATCCAGATACGCAGTATTTT. This codes for CASRPPGGGSDPDTQYF. The chain recombines TRBV25-1 with TRBJ2-3; TRBD2 aligns across 7 bases. V shed 6 bases and J 4 bases; nucleotides not matched to a gene: 16. Germline values: CDR1 MGHDK, CDR2 SYGVNS. The CDR3 has 17 residues.

The gene calls are TRBV4-1 and TRBJ1-1; tentative D call: TRBD1 (6 bases). This CDR3 has 16 residues. Looked up from germline, CDR1 is MGHRA and CDR2 is YSYEKL. The V end was cut by 6 bases, the J end by 3 bases, with 20 bases between. CDR3 protein: CASRPRIGGWDTEAFF. The CDR3 DNA is TGCGCCAGCAGGCCAAGAATAGGGGGTTGGGACACTGAAGCTTTCTTT.

The chain combines TRBV7-9 with TRBJ1-5, with 10 bases aligning to TRBD1. The germline V gene encodes CDR1 SEHNR and CDR2 FQNEAQ (reference sequence). V lost 5 bases to trimming and J lost 4 bases; unmatched junction nucleotides: 2. There are 14 residues in the CDR3. The CDR3 spells CASSPDRGNQPQHF. Here the CDR3 DNA reads TGTGCCAGCAGCCCGGACAGGGGGAATCAGCCCCAGCATTTT.

The chain has TRBV6-1 and TRBJ2-7, with TRBD2 as a possible D gene (6 bases). The CDR3 extends over 17 amino acids. The V end lost 5 bases, the J end lost 2 bases, and 22 bases lay between the germline ends. Germline loops: CDR1 MNHNS, CDR2 SASEGT. For the CDR3, the DNA is TGTGCCAGCAGTCAAGGCTCCGGGACTCCGGGGGCCTACGAGCAGTACTTC. Protein: CASSQGSGTPGAYEQYF.